Included here is one T cell receptor beta chain sequence, with context. This record belongs to a study of cytomegalovirus exposure and HLA in healthy donors. Trimming left V 3 bases short and J 10 bases short, with 19 bases between. This CDR3 region has 16 residues. Looked up from germline, CDR1 is LGHNA and CDR2 is YNFKEQ. Use of 60 Vbeta and 13 Jbeta primers characterized the PCR. TCRdb keeps only in-frame clones here, not all; method: immunoSEQ multiplex PCR. This table holds about 140,000 clones, approximately 77% found once. The clonotype was recovered from a woman in her forties or fifties in good health and CMV-seronegative. This chain joins TRBV4-2 and TRBJ1-6; D not certain. Sequencing input: PBMCs. The CDR3 spells CASSHPPFPRESPLHF. CDR3 bases: TGTGCCAGCAGCCATCCTCCCTTTCCGAGGGAATCACCCCTCCACTTT.